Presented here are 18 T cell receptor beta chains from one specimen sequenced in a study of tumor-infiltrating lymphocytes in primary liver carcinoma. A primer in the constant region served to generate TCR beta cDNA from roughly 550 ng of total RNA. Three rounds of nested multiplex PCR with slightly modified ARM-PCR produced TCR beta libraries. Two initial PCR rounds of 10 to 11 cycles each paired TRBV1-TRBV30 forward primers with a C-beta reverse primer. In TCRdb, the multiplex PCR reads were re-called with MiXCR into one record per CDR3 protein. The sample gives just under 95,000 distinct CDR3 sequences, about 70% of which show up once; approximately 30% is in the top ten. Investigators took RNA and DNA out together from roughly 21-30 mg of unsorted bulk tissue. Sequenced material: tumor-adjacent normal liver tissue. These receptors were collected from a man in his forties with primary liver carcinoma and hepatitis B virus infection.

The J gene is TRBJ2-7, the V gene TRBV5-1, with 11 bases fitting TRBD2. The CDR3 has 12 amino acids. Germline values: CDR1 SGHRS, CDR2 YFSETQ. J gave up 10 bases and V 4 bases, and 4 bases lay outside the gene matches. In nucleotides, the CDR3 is TGCGCCAGCAGCCCGGGACTAGCGGCACAGTACTTC. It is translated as CASSPGLAAQYF.

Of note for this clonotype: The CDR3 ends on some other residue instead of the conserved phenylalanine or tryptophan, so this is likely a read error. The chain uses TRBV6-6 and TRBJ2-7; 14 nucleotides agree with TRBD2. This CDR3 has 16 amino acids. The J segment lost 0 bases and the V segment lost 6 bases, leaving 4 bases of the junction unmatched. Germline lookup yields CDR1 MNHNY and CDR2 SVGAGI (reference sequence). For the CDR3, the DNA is TGTGCCAGCAGGGGACTAGCGGGAGTAGGCTCCTACGAGCAGTACCTT. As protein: CASRGLAGVGSYEQYL.

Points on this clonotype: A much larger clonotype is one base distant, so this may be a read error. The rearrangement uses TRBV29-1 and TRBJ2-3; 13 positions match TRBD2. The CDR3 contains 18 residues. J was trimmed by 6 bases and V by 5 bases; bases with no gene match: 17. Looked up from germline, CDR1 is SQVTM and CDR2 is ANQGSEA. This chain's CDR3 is CSVTRPGLAGVLSDTQYF. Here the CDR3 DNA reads TGCAGCGTTACCCGCCCCGGACTAGCGGGAGTGCTCTCGGATACGCAGTATTTT.

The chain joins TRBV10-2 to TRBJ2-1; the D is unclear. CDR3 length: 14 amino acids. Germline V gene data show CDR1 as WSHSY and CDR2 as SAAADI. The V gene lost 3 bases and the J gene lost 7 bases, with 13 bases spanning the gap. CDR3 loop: CASSDFSFYNEQFF. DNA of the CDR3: TGCGCCAGCAGTGATTTTAGCTTCTATAATGAGCAGTTCTTC.

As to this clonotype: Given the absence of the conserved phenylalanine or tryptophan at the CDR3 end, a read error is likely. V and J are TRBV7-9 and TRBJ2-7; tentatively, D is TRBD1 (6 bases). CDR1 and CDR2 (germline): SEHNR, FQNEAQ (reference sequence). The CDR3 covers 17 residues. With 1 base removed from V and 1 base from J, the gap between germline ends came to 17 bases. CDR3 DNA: TGTGCCAGCAGCTTAGAAATTGGACAGTTGTTTTCCTACGAGCAGTACTCC. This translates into CASSLEIGQLFSYEQYS.

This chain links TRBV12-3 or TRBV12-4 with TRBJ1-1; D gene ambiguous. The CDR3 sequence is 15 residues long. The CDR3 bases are TGTGTTAGCAGTTTCGGAACTGTCCAGAACACTGAAGCTTTCTTT. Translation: CVSSFGTVQNTEAFF.

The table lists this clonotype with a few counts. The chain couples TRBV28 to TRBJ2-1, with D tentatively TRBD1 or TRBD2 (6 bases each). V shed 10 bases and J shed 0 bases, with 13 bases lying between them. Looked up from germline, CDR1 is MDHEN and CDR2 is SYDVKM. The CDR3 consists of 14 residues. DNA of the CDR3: TGTGCCACCAGGGGACTCGGCTCCTACAATGAGCAGTTCTTC. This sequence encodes CATRGLGSYNEQFF.

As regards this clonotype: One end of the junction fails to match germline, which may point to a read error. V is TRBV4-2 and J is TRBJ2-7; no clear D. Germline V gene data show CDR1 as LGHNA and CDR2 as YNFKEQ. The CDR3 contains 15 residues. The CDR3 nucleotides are TGTGCCAGCAGCCTCGACTGGGCCCGGACCTACGAGCAATACTTC. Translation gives CASSLDWARTYEQYF.

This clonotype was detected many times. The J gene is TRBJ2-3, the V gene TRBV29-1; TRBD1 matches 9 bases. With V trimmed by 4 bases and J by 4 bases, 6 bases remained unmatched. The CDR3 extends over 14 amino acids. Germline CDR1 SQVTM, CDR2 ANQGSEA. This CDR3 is CSVAGTGRADTQYF. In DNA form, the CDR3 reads TGCAGCGTTGCCGGGACAGGGCGAGCAGATACGCAGTATTTT.

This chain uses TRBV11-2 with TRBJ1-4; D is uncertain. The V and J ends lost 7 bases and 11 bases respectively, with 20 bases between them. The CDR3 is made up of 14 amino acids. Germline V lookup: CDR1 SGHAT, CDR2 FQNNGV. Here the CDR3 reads CASTFYQDGGKLFF. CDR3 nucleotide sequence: TGTGCCAGCACCTTTTACCAGGACGGAGGGAAACTGTTTTTT.

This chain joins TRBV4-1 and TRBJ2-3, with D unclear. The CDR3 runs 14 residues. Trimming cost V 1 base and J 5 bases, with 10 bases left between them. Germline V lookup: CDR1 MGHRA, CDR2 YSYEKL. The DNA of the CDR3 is TGCGCCAGCAGCCAAGTCTTCGATAGAGATACGCAGTATTTT. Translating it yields CASSQVFDRDTQYF.

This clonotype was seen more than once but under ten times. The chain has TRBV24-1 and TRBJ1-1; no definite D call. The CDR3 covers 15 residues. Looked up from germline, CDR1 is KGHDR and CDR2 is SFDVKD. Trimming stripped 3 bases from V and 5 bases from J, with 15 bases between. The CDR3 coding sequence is TGTGCCACCAGTGATGCGGAACGGGGTGAGACTGAAGCTTTCTTT. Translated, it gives CATSDAERGETEAFF.

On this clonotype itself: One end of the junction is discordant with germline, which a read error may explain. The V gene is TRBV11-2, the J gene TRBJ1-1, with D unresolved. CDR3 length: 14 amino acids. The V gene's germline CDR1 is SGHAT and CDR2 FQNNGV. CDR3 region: CASNLEYGVTETFF. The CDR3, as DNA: TGTGCCAGCAACTTAGAGTACGGCGTCACTGAAACCTTCTTT.

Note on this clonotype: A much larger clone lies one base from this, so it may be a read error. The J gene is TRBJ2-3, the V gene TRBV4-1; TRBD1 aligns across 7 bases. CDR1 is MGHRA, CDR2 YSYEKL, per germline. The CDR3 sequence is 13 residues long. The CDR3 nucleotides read TGCGCCAGCAGCCATCCGGGGACAGATACGCGGTATTTT. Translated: CASSHPGTDTRYF.

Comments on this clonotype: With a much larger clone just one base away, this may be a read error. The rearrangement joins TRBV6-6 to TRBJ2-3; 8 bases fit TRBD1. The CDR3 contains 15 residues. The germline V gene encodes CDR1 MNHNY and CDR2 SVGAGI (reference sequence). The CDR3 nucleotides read TGTACCAGCAGGACAGGGTTGGGGTCCACAGATACGCAGTATTTT. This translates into CTSRTGLGSTDTQYF.

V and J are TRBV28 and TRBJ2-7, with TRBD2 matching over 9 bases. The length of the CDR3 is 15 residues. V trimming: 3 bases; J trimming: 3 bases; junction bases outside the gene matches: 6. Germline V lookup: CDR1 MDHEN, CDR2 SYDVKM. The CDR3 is CASSLAGGLVYEQYF. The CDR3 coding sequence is TGTGCCAGCAGTTTGGCGGGAGGGTTGGTCTACGAGCAGTACTTC.

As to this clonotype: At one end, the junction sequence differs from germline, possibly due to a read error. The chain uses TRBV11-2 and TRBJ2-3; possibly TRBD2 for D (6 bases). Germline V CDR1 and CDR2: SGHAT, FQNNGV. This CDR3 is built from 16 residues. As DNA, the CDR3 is TGTGCCAGCAGCCCACCGACTAGGGGCAGCACAGATACGCGGTATTTT. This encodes CASSPPTRGSTDTRYF.

The CDR3 sequence: CATSDPNGGGMYF. The CDR3 DNA reads TGTGCCACCAGTGACCCAAACGGGGGCGGTATGTACTTC. The gene calls are TRBV24-1 and TRBJ2-4; D is tentatively TRBD1 or TRBD2 (6 bases each). The CDR3 contains 13 residues. Germline V gene lookup returns CDR1 KGHDR and CDR2 SFDVKD. V shed 4 bases and J shed 15 bases, with 18 bases lying between them.